Below, 18 T cell receptor beta chains from the same sample are listed, as sequenced in a study of regulatory T cells in long-lasting Graves disease. Researchers made TCR beta libraries by using iRepertoire HTBI primers and running Arm-PCR on CDR3 regions. Each CDR3 protein gets one entry after TCRdb re-called the multiplex PCR reads with MiXCR. The table records a few hundred thousand distinct CDR3 sequences, 12% of them present only once. Time point indicated: newly diagnosed GD, antithyroid drugs for less than 3 months. The TCR library was made from RNA extracted from PBMCs. This same sample was also part of a study on T cells in Graves' hyperthyroidism and ophthalmopathy.

The sequencing here drew on peripheral blood mononuclear cells (PBMCs), taken at new diagnosis, from a patient treated with antithyroid drugs. The receptors were gathered from a woman younger than 35 with Graves disease.

J is TRBJ1-1 and V is TRBV15; tentatively, D is TRBD1 (6 bases). The V and J ends lost 5 bases and 1 base respectively, with 14 bases between them. The CDR3 contains 15 residues. The germline V gene encodes CDR1 LNHNV and CDR2 YYDKDF (reference sequence). The CDR3, as DNA: TGTGCCACCAGCCCCTCCTTGGGGGCGAACACTGAAGCTTTCTTT. Protein: CATSPSLGANTEAFF.

This clonotype was seen many times. The chain combines TRBV13 with TRBJ2-5, with D possibly matching TRBD1 (5 bases). V was cut by 4 bases and J by 3 bases, with 15 bases left in between. The germline gives CDR1 PRHDT, CDR2 FYEKMQ (reference sequence). The CDR3 loop spans 15 amino acids. CDR3 nucleotide sequence: TGTGCCAGCAGCTCCCGAATGACAGATAAAGAGACCCAGTACTTC. It codes for CASSSRMTDKETQYF. Together with reference TRBV13 and TRBJ2-5, the CDR3 gives the full variable domain: AAGVIQSPRHLIKEKRETATLKCYPIPRHDTVYWYQQGPGQDPQFLISFYEKMQSDKGSIPDRFSAQQFSDYHSELNMSSLELGDSALYFCASSSRMTDKETQYFGPGTRLLVL.

The chain has TRBV15 and TRBJ2-1, with 8 bases lining up with TRBD1. Germline V gene data show CDR1 as LNHNV and CDR2 as YYDKDF (reference sequence). J gave up 7 bases and V 0 bases, and 5 bases lay outside the gene matches. The CDR3 is 15 amino acids. The CDR3 sequence is CATSRDRTGKNEQFF. The CDR3 DNA follows: TGTGCCACCAGCAGAGACCGGACAGGGAAGAATGAGCAGTTCTTC.

In this sample, this clonotype turned up a few times. The J gene is TRBJ2-7, the V gene TRBV2; TRBD1 matches at 8 bases. CDR1 SNHLY and CDR2 FYNNEI come from the germline V gene. V shed 0 bases and J 10 bases; nucleotides not matched to a gene: 5. The CDR3 is 13 residues long. CDR3 nucleotides: TGTGCCAGCAGTGAAGCGATCAGGGGGCGTCAGTACTTC. Amino acid sequence: CASSEAIRGRQYF.

The sample holds many counts of this clonotype. This CDR3 reads CASSSDTQKLFF. The DNA of the CDR3 is TGCGCCAGCAGCTCTGACACCCAAAAACTGTTTTTT. The rearrangement joins TRBV5-1 to TRBJ1-4; D uncertain. Trimming cost V 3 bases and J 9 bases, with 9 bases left between them. Germline loops: CDR1 SGHRS, CDR2 YFSETQ. The CDR3 spans 12 residues.

This clonotype was seen many times. The chain has TRBV5-1 and TRBJ2-1, with 8 bases matching TRBD1. CDR3 length: 15 amino acids. With 0 bases clipped from V and 6 bases from J, the junction kept 5 bases outside the gene matches. Germline lookup yields CDR1 SGHRS and CDR2 YFSETQ. CDR3 DNA: TGCGCCAGCAGCTTGGGTACAGGGGGAGGCAATGAGCAGTTCTTC. Amino acids: CASSLGTGGGNEQFF.

This clonotype was observed many times. V gene TRBV24-1 combines with J gene TRBJ2-5; D ambiguous. This CDR3 region has 13 residues. CDR1 and CDR2 from the germline V gene are KGHDR and SFDVKD. V was clipped by 0 bases and J by 5 bases, with 6 bases between them. The CDR3 is CATSDLQPETQYF. In nucleotides, the CDR3 is TGTGCCACCAGTGATTTGCAGCCTGAGACCCAGTACTTC.

This clonotype was observed many times. The gene calls are TRBV6-1 and TRBJ1-5, with D possibly being TRBD1 (5 bases). Germline values: CDR1 MNHNS, CDR2 SASEGT. Trimming stripped 6 bases from V and 4 bases from J, with 13 bases between. The CDR3 totals 14 residues. The CDR3 DNA is TGTGCCAGCAGATGGGGGACGTCGAATCAGCCCCAGCATTTT. Protein product: CASRWGTSNQPQHF.

This clonotype has at least ten counts. The CDR3 coding sequence is TGTGCCAGCAGTCCATGGACAGCAGGTGAAGCTTTCTTT. Translated, it gives CASSPWTAGEAFF. The chain recombines TRBV3-1 with TRBJ1-1; D may be TRBD1 (6 bases). The CDR3 loop spans 13 amino acids. Trimming cost V 6 bases and J 7 bases, with 15 bases left between them. Germline V gene data show CDR1 as LGHDT and CDR2 as YNNKEL (reference sequence).

This chain connects TRBV18 to TRBJ1-3; D is unclear. Deletions cut 0 bases from V and 0 bases from J, with 15 bases between. CDR3 length: 18 residues. Germline CDR1 reads KGHSH; CDR2 reads LQKENI. The CDR3 nucleotides are TGTGCCAGCTCACCACCAGGGATGGAGGGCGTCTCTGGAAACACCATATATTTT. It encodes CASSPPGMEGVSGNTIYF. Variable domain in full (rest from reference TRBV18 and TRBJ1-3): NAGVMQNPRHLVRRRGQEARLRCSPMKGHSHVYWYRQLPEEGLKFMVYLQKENIIDESGMPKERFSAEFPKEGPSILRIQQVVRGDSAAYFCASSPPGMEGVSGNTIYFGEGSWLTVV.

V gene TRBV7-6 combines with J gene TRBJ2-5, with 10 bases matching TRBD2. CDR3 length: 15 amino acids. The V gene's germline CDR1 is SGHVS and CDR2 FNYEAQ. The trim removed 6 bases at V and 5 bases at J, leaving 9 bases unmatched. For the CDR3, the DNA is TGTGCCAGCAGGGTAGCGGGGGGATCTCGGGAGACCCAGTACTTC. This encodes CASRVAGGSRETQYF.

This clonotype has just a few counts. V usage is TRBV7-2 and J usage is TRBJ2-1; 7 bases match TRBD2. Germline assignment: CDR1 SGHTA and CDR2 FQGNSA. V trimming: 1 base; J trimming: 2 bases; junction bases outside the gene matches: 5. CDR3 length equals 16 residues. CDR3 DNA: TGTGCCAGCAGCTTAGAGGCGGGAGTGACCTACAATGAGCAGTTCTTC. This sequence encodes CASSLEAGVTYNEQFF.

This clonotype was recorded many times. The V gene is TRBV4-2, the J gene TRBJ1-2; weak D call: TRBD1 (6 bases). CDR1 LGHNA and CDR2 YNFKEQ come from the germline V gene. Trimming removed 3 bases from V and 6 bases from J, with 17 bases in between. The CDR3 spans 15 residues. The CDR3 reads CASSHSSLQGDGYTF. The CDR3, as DNA: TGTGCCAGCAGCCACTCAAGTCTACAGGGAGATGGCTACACCTTC.

This clonotype has at least ten counts. The chain links TRBV7-9 to TRBJ2-1; perhaps D is TRBD1 or TRBD2 (5 bases each). The ends were cut back, 2 bases at V and 4 bases at J, with 12 bases in the middle. CDR1 SEHNR and CDR2 FQNEAQ come from the germline V gene (reference sequence). The CDR3 runs 15 residues. Here the CDR3 reads CASSLSGTGYNEQFF. For the CDR3, the DNA is TGTGCCAGCAGCTTATCTGGGACCGGTTACAATGAGCAGTTCTTC.

At least ten counts were recorded for this clonotype. The CDR3 spells CASKDNEQFF. In DNA, the CDR3 is TGTGCCAGCAAGGACAATGAGCAGTTCTTC. The chain links TRBV6-1 to TRBJ2-1; D not resolved. The CDR3 loop spans 10 amino acids. Germline-derived CDR1 and CDR2 are MNHNS and SASEGT. The V end was cut by 7 bases, the J end by 5 bases, with 3 bases between.

V and J are TRBV6-1 and TRBJ1-4; possibly TRBD1 for D (5 bases). V was shortened by 7 bases and J by 3 bases, with 18 bases between the two germline ends. The V gene's germline CDR1 is MNHNS and CDR2 SASEGT. The CDR3 extends over 16 amino acids. DNA of the CDR3: TGTGCCAGCACCCAGCGGGCCCCGGGGGCTAATGAAAAACTGTTTTTT. Encoded protein: CASTQRAPGANEKLFF.

At least ten counts were recorded for this clonotype. The chain combines TRBV7-2 with TRBJ2-1; D is perhaps TRBD1 (6 bases). The V gene's germline CDR1 is SGHTA and CDR2 FQGNSA. Trimming cost V 3 bases and J 5 bases, with 20 bases left between them. CDR3 length equals 17 residues. CDR3 coding DNA: TGTGCCAGCAGCTTTACCCGACAGGTGGGGGTCCACAATGAGCAGTTCTTC. Amino acid sequence: CASSFTRQVGVHNEQFF.

The chain recombines TRBV4-1 with TRBJ1-5; D uncertain. Per germline, CDR1 MGHRA and CDR2 YSYEKL. With 3 bases removed from V and 6 bases from J, the gap between germline ends came to 18 bases. There are 16 residues in the CDR3. The CDR3 loop is CASSHWTEEVSQPQHF. CDR3 coding DNA: TGCGCCAGCAGCCATTGGACGGAGGAGGTGAGTCAGCCCCAGCATTTT.